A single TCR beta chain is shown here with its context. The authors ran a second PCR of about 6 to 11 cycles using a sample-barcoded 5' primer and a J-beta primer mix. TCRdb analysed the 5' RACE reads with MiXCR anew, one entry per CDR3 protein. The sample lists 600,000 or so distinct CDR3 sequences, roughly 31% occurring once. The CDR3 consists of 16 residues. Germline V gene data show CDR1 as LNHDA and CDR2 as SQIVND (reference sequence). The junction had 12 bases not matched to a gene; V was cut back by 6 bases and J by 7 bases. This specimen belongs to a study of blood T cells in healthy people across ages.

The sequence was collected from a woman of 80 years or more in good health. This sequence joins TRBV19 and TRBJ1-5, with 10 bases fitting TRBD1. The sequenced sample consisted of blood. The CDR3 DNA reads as TGTGCCAGTAGGGAGGTGGGGACAGGGGACGGCCAGCCCCAGCATTTT. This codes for CASREVGTGDGQPQHF.